The clone carrying this T cell receptor (beta chain) was counted a few times. Its target is not known. This entry comes from a study of naive and memory T cell subsets. Germline CDR1 is SGHTA and CDR2 is FQGTGA. V lost 3 bases and J lost 3; bases outside the gene matches: 2. The CDR3 is 14 amino acids. Two oligonucleotides, mixed equimolar, formed the beta constant-region primer covering TRBC1 and TRBC2. Nested alpha and beta constant-region primers with the SP2 primer drove four PCR rounds on ligated cDNA. TCRdb redid the calling of the UMI-ligation and nested PCR reads with MiXCR, one entry per CDR3 protein. The top ten clones hold approximately 0.87% of a sample with 100,000 to 150,000 distinct CDR3 sequences, 30% to 45% of them seen once. Notes on the study in general: RNA-based TCR counts may shift with T cell activation and differentiation.

This chain connects TRBV7-3 to TRBJ2-7; 10 bases line up with TRBD2. This receptor was obtained from a human donor in good health. The sequencing sample was made of central memory CD4+ T cells from blood. The CDR3 region has the DNA TGTGCCAGCAGCTTCGCTAGCGGGGGCTACGAGCAGTACTTC. It yields the protein CASSFASGGYEQYF.